What follows describes a single TCR beta chain. Its specificity is not known. The template-switching step introduced UMIs that carried a 6-nucleotide sample barcode. Each CDR3 protein gets one entry in TCRdb, which reprocessed the 5' RACE reads and gives no DNA. Recorded for this sample: about 110,000 distinct CDR3 sequences. The source of the sample is a study of monozygotic twins with inflammatory bowel disease. Broader study findings: There was no support for any single strong signal or clonotype associated with IBD. Healthy twins showed more clonotype sharing with others than IBD patients, especially patients with disease activity.

CDR1 and CDR2 from the germline V gene are SQVTM and ANQGSEA. The CDR3 loop spans 17 amino acids. The chain combines TRBV29-1 with TRBJ2-1; without DNA, the TCRdb call of TRBD2 cannot be checked. The sequence was obtained from a human donor with ulcerative colitis or Crohn's disease, or a healthy co-twin of an affected twin (not recorded which). Sequenced: blood. CDR3 sequence: CSVGGLAGVGSYNEQFF.